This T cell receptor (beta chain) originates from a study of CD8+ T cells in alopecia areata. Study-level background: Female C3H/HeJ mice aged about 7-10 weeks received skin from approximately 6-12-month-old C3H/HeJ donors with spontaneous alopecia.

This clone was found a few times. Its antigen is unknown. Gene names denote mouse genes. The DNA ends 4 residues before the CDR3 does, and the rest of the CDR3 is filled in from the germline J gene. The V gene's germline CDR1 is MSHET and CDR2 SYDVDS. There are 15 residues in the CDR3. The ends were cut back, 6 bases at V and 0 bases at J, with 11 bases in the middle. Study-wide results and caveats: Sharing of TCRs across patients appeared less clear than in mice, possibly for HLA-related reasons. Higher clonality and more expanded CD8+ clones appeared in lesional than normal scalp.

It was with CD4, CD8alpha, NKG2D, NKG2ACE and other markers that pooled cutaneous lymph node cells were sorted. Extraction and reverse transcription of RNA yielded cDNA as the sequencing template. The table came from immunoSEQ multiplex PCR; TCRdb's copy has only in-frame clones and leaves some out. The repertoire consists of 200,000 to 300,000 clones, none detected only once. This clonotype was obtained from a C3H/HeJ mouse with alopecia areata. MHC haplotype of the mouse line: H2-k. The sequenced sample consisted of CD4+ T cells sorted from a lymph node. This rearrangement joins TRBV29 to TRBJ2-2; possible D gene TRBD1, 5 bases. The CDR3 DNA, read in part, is TGTGCTAGCAGCAGGGAGGGTTCAAACACCGGG. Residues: CASSREGSNTG. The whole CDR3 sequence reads CASSREGSNTGQLYF.